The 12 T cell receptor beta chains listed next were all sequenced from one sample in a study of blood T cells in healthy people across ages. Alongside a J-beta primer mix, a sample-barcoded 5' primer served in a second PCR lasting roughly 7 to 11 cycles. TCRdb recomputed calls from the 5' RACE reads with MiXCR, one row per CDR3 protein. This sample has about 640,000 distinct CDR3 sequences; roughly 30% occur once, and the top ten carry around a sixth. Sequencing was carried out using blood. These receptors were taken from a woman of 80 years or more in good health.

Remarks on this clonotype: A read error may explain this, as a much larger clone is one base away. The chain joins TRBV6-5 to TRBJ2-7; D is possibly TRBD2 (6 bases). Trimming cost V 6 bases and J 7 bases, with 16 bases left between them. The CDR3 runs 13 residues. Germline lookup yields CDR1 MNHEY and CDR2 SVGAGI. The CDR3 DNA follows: TGTGCCAGCAGCCCCAGGGCGGGGAATGAGCAGTACTTC. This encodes CASSPRAGNEQYF.

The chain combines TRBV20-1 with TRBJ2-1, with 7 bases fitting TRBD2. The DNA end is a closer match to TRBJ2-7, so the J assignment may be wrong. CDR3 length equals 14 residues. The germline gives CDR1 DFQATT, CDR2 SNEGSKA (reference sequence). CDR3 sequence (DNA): TGCAGTGCCCTGCGAGTAGCGGGCCCCAATGAGCAGTACTTC. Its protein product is CSALRVAGPNEQYF.

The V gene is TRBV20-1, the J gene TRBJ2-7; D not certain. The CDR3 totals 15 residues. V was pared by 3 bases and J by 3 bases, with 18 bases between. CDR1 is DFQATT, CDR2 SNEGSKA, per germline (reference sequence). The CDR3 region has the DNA TGCAGTGCTAGCATCTCGTACGGTAGTGGCTACGAGCAGTACTTC. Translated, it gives CSASISYGSGYEQYF.

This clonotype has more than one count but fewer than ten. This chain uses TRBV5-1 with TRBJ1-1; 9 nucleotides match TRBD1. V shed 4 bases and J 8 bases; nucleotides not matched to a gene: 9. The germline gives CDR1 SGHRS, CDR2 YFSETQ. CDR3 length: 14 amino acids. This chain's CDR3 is CASSPRDRVLEAFF. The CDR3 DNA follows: TGCGCCAGCAGCCCCCGGGACAGGGTTCTCGAAGCTTTCTTT. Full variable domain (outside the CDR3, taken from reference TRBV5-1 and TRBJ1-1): KAGVTQTPRYLIKTRGQQVTLSCSPISGHRSVSWYQQTPGQGLQFLFEYFSETQRNKGNFPGRFSGRQFSNSRSEMNVSTLELGDSALYLCASSPRDRVLEAFFGQGTRLTVV.

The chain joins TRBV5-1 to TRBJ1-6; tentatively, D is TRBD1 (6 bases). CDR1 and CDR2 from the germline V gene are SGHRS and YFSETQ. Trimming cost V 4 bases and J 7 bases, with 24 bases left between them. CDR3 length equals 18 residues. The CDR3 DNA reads TGCGCCAGCAGCATTACAGGGTTTGGACCCCCCCCGAATTCACCCCTCCACTTT. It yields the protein CASSITGFGPPPNSPLHF. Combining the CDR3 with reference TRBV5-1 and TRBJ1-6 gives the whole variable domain KAGVTQTPRYLIKTRGQQVTLSCSPISGHRSVSWYQQTPGQGLQFLFEYFSETQRNKGNFPGRFSGRQFSNSRSEMNVSTLELGDSALYLCASSITGFGPPPNSPLHFGNGTRLTVT.

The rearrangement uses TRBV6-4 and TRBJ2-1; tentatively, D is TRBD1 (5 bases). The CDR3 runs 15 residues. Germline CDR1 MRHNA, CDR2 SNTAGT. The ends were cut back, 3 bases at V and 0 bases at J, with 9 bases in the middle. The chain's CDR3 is CASSETATSYNEQFF. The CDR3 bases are TGTGCCAGCAGTGAGACAGCCACCTCCTACAATGAGCAGTTCTTC.

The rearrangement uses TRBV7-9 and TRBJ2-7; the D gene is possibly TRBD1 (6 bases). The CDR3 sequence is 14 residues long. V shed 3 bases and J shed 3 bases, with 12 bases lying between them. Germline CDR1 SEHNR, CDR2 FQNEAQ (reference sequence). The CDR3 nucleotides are TGTGCCAGCAGCTTCCGGACAGATCACTACGAGCAGTACTTC. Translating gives CASSFRTDHYEQYF.

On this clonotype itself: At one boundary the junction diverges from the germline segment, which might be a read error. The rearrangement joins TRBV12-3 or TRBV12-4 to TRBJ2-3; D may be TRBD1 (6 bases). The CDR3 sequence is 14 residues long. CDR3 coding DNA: TGTGCCAGCACCAGGGTTGTGGGGGCAGATACGCAATATTTT. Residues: CASTRVVGADTQYF.

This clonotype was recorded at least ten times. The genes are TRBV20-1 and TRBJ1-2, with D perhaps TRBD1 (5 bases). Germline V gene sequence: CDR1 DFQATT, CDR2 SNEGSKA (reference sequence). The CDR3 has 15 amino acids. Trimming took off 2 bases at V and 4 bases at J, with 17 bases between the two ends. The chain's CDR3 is CSARTPTGDGYGYTF. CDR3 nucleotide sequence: TGCAGTGCTAGAACGCCGACGGGGGATGGCTATGGCTACACCTTC.

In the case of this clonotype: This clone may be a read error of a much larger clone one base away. DNA of the CDR3: TGTGCCAGCATTCTAAGACCCGGACAACCGGGCCAGAACATTCAGTTCTTC. Translating it yields CASILRPGQPGQNIQFF. The chain couples TRBV2 to TRBJ2-1; maybe TRBD1 (5 bases). Germline values: CDR1 SNHLY, CDR2 FYNNEI. Trimming removed 7 bases at V and 13 bases at J, with 32 bases between. CDR3 size: 17 residues.

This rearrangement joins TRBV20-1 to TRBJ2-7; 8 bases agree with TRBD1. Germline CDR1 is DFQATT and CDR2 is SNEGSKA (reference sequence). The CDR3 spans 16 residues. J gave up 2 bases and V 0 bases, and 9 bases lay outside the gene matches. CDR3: CSARDFKGQATYEQYF. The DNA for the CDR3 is TGCAGTGCTAGAGATTTTAAGGGACAGGCCACCTACGAGCAGTACTTC.

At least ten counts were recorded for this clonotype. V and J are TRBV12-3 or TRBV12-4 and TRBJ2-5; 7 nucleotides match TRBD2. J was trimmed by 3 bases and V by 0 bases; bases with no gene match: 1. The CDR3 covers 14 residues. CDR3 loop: CASSLAGGKETQYF. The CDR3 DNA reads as TGTGCCAGCAGTTTAGCGGGGGGGAAAGAGACCCAGTACTTC.